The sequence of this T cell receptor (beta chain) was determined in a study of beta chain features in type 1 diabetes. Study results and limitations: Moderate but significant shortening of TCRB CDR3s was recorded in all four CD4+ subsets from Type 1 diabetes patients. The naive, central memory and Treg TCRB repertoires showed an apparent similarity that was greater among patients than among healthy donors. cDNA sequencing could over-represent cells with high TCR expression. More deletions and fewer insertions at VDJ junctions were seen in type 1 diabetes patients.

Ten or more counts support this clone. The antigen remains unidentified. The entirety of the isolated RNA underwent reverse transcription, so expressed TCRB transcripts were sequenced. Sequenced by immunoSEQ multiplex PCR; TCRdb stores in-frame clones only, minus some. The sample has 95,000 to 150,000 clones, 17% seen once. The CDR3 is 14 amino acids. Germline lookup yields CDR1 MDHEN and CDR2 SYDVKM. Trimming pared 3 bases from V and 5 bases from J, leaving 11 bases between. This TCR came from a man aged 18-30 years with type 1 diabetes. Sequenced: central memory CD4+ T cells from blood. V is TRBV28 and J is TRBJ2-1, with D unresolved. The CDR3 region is CASSLAQLDNEQFF. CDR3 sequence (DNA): TGTGCCAGCAGTTTGGCACAGTTAGACAATGAGCAGTTCTTC.